Presented here are 10 T cell receptor beta chains from one specimen sequenced in a study of post-analysis software for immune sequencing data (dated by TCRdb to about 2015). Beyond this particular receptor, the publication reports: About 5 TRBV segments, including TRBV5-6, TRBV5-1 and TRBV20-1, were significantly more frequent in patients than controls.

The library was generated by PCR. Sequencing instrument: Illumina HiSeq 2500. To reduce PCR and sequencing biases, unique molecular identifiers were built into the TCR beta cDNA libraries. The public reads were reanalyzed by TCRdb: fastp trimming at Q25, MiXCR alignment, in-frame beta chains only. Every CDR3 protein is listed once, alongside the most common genes and DNA of its rows. The sample records about half a million distinct CDR3 sequences, 40% to 55% of which are singletons. The ten biggest clones cover 9.5% to 13% of the sample. These TCRs are of unknown antigen specificity. Specimen: blood. The receptors stem from a girl aged 5-17 years with multiple sclerosis.

This clonotype was recorded a few times. V gene TRBV20-1 combines with J gene TRBJ2-7; D is undetermined. The germline gives CDR1 DFQATT, CDR2 SNEGSKA (reference sequence). There are 14 residues in the CDR3. Between the trimmed V and J ends, which lost 4 bases and 0 bases, there was a span of 13 bases. The CDR3 spells CSAKVPGDSYEQYF. CDR3 in DNA: TGCAGTGCTAAGGTTCCGGGCGACTCCTACGAGCAGTACTTC.

Concerning this clonotype itself: A read error may produce the germline difference seen at one junction end. The rearrangement joins TRBV28 to TRBJ2-4; 11 bases align to TRBD2. The germline V gene encodes CDR1 MDHEN and CDR2 SYDVKM. The CDR3 totals 16 residues. DNA of the CDR3: TGTGCCGGCAGCCCCGAGGGACTAGCGGAGGGGAACATTCAGTACTTC. Residues: CAGSPEGLAEGNIQYF.

This clonotype was seen only once. The V and J genes are TRBV7-3 and TRBJ1-1; maybe TRBD1 (5 bases). The CDR3 runs 17 residues. Trimming stripped 2 bases from V and 4 bases from J, with 20 bases between. In germline, CDR1 is SGHTA, CDR2 FQGTGA. The CDR3 DNA follows: TGTGCCAGCAGCTTATCCTGGGACCTCACTGGGAGCACTGAAGCTTTCTTT. It yields the protein CASSLSWDLTGSTEAFF. Full variable domain (outside the CDR3, taken from reference TRBV7-3 and TRBJ1-1): GAGVSQTPSNKVTEKGKYVELRCDPISGHTALYWYRQSLGQGPEFLIYFQGTGAADDSGLPNDRFFAVRPEGSVSTLKIQRTERGDSAVYLCASSLSWDLTGSTEAFFGQGTRLTVV.

Here the CDR3 reads CAISETSGSSYNEQYF. The CDR3 coding sequence is TGTGCCATCAGTGAAACTAGCGGGAGCTCCTACAATGAGCAGTACTTC. The gene calls are TRBV10-3 and TRBJ2-1; 11 nucleotides line up with TRBD2. The DNA end is a closer match to TRBJ2-7, so the J assignment may be wrong. The CDR3 totals 16 residues. Germline CDR1 reads ENHRY; CDR2 reads SYGVKD.

Details on this clonotype: Germline and junction disagree at one end, which may indicate a read error. The chain joins TRBV29-1 to TRBJ2-5, with 7 bases aligning to TRBD1. CDR3 length: 13 amino acids. Per germline, CDR1 SQVTM and CDR2 ANQGSEA. The chain's CDR3 is CSVAGQDQGTQYF. Written as DNA, the CDR3 is TGCAGCGTTGCCGGACAGGACCAAGGGACCCAGTACTTC.

The chain is built from TRBV3-1 and TRBJ2-1, with a weak D call TRBD1 (5 bases). The CDR3 has 16 amino acids. Germline CDR1 reads LGHDT; CDR2 reads YNNKEL (reference sequence). The V end lost 8 bases, the J end lost 4 bases, and 21 bases lay between the germline ends. For the CDR3, the DNA is TGTGCCAGCGCCAAGGGGCGTACAAATGTTTACAATGAGCAGTTCTTC. This sequence encodes CASAKGRTNVYNEQFF.

Notes on this clonotype: The CDR3 end shows no conserved phenylalanine or tryptophan, and so a read error is likely. The chain is built from TRBV6-2 or TRBV6-3 and TRBJ2-4; the D gene is possibly TRBD2 (6 bases). Judging by the DNA end, TRBJ2-7 fits better; the J call may be wrong. This CDR3 region has 16 residues. CDR1 MNHEY and CDR2 SVGEGT come from the germline V gene. The DNA for the CDR3 is TGTGCCAGCAGTTATCTTTCGGGGGACGTACCCTACGAGCAGTACCTC. Protein: CASSYLSGDVPYEQYL.

The chain employs TRBV7-2 and TRBJ2-3; D uncertain. Trimming took 4 bases from V and 4 from J, leaving 9 bases between them. CDR1 SGHTA and CDR2 FQGNSA come from the germline V gene. This CDR3 contains 13 residues. CDR3 DNA sequence: TGTGCCAGCAGCTCTTTTGGGCCAGATACGCAGTATTTT. Translation gives CASSSFGPDTQYF. Full variable domain (rest looked up from reference TRBV7-2 and TRBJ2-3): GAGVSQSPSNKVTEKGKDVELRCDPISGHTALYWYRQSLGQGLEFLIYFQGNSAPDKSGLPSDRFSAERTGGSVSTLTIQRTQQEDSAVYLCASSSFGPDTQYFGPGTRLTVL.

This clonotype was seen at least ten times. This sequence joins TRBV6-6 and TRBJ2-6; TRBD1 agrees at 11 bases. Trimming cost V 8 bases and J 0 bases; bases outside gene matches: 9. Germline V CDR1 and CDR2: MNHNY, SVGAGI (reference sequence). CDR3 size: 18 residues. The DNA of the CDR3 is TGTGCCAGCCGGACAGGGGGCCGCCTAAGCTCTGGGGCCAACGTCCTGACTTTC. It yields the protein CASRTGGRLSSGANVLTF.

The chain recombines TRBV7-2 with TRBJ2-7; D unresolved. This CDR3 is built from 12 residues. V shed 5 bases and J shed 4 bases, with 9 bases lying between them. Germline CDR1 is SGHTA and CDR2 is FQGNSA. The CDR3 sequence is CASSRPNYEQYF. CDR3 coding DNA: TGTGCCAGCAGCCGCCCAAATTACGAGCAGTACTTC.